This T cell receptor beta chain emerged from a study of blood T cell repertoires in COVID-19. Study-wide background: COVID-19 samples, acute and convalescent, were from the United States, Italy and Spain. Sources were T cells, B-cell-depleted T cells, or PBMCs; the material itself was cDNA or gDNA.

V was clipped by 2 bases and J by 1 base, with 20 bases between them. CDR1 and CDR2 from the germline V gene are MGHRA and YSYEKL. This CDR3 comprises 18 residues. Per the authors' pipeline: Estimates of nucleated cell counts were drawn from the amplification of reference gene primers. Method: immunoSEQ multiplex PCR; TCRdb's copy keeps in-frame clones and lacks some. Clone size and V and J calls were adopted from that table, with D and trimming inferred from the DNA. The data contain some 98,000 clones, approximately 79% of them singletons. This TCR came from a man between 65 and 80 years old with active or convalescent COVID-19. The sequenced sample was peripheral blood. The V and J genes are TRBV4-1 and TRBJ1-1; D might be TRBD1 (6 bases). The CDR3 DNA is TGCGCCAGCAGCCAACCGGCGAGGGGGAGAATCGGGAACACTGAAGCTTTCTTT. This encodes CASSQPARGRIGNTEAFF.